This record covers a single T cell receptor beta chain. Its antigen is undetermined. This sample stems from a study of cytomegalovirus exposure and HLA in healthy donors. At the level of the study: Among the 400 or so donors who were genotyped, 81% fell in the genetic ancestry cluster that is associated with self-reported Caucasian donors. Study-level findings and limits: A later analysis reportedly found fewer N-insertions in an Asian-associated ancestry cluster than the roughly 730-donor mean.

The germline CDR1 and CDR2 sequences are SQVTM and ANQGSEA. V shed 7 bases and J 3 bases; nucleotides not matched to a gene: 7. This CDR3 contains 13 residues. It was with 60 Vbeta and 13 Jbeta primers that the PCR ran. The method was immunoSEQ multiplex PCR; TCRdb's version includes in-frame clones alone and lacks a portion of them. The sample contains approximately 190,000 clones, approximately 85% of which appear only once. The receptor was derived from a woman aged 50 to 60 in good health and CMV-seropositive. J is TRBJ2-7 and V is TRBV29-1; 9 bases line up with TRBD1. Sequenced material: PBMCs. CDR3 region: CSGIQGAGYEQYF. The DNA for the CDR3 is TGCAGCGGGATACAGGGGGCGGGCTACGAGCAGTACTTC.